This is a list of T cell receptor beta chains from one sample in a study of cytomegalovirus exposure and HLA in healthy donors. Method: immunoSEQ multiplex PCR; TCRdb's copy keeps in-frame clones and lacks some. Of more than 150,000 clones detected, around four fifths appear once; the ten largest clones hold 1.9%. Sequencing was carried out using PBMCs. These receptors were taken from a woman younger than 45 in good health and CMV-seronegative. The CDR3 runs from the conserved cysteine through the conserved F or W. The D gene is left open where the match is weak. Rows may omit the clone size; those that give it use once, few, many or a size class.

v_call,d_call,j_call,clone_size,cdr3_aa,cdr3_nt
TRBV5-6,NA,TRBJ2-7,NA,CASSLRDTDAEQYF,TGTGCCAGCAGCTTGCGCGACACGGATGCCGAGCAGTACTTC
TRBV2,NA,TRBJ1-1,NA,CASRGTLNTEAFF,TGTGCCAGCAGGGGGACATTGAACACTGAAGCTTTCTTT
TRBV19,TRBD1,TRBJ2-5,NA,CASSQGARETQYF,TGTGCCAGTAGCCAGGGGGCGCGGGAGACCCAGTACTTC
TRBV5-8,NA,TRBJ2-1,NA,CASSLAFRRSSYNEQFF,TGTGCCAGCAGCTTGGCCTTTCGACGGAGCTCCTACAATGAGCAGTTCTTC
TRBV5-1,NA,TRBJ1-1,once,CASSSAPRGGHTEAFF,TGCGCCAGCAGCTCGGCCCCCAGGGGCGGGCATACTGAAGCTTTCTTT
TRBV6-1,TRBD1,TRBJ1-1,NA,CASSPQGGGYTEAFF,TGTGCCAGCAGTCCCCAAGGGGGCGGCTACACTGAAGCTTTCTTT
TRBV5-6,NA,TRBJ2-3,few,CASSLDGPDTQYF,TGTGCCAGCAGCTTGGATGGGCCAGATACGCAGTATTTT
TRBV2,NA,TRBJ1-1,NA,CASSEWGGTDTEAFF,TGTGCCAGCAGTGAATGGGGGGGCACGGACACTGAAGCTTTCTTT
TRBV2,TRBD1,TRBJ2-7,NA,CAIFMRQGAYEQYF,TGTGCCATCTTCATGAGACAGGGGGCCTACGAGCAGTACTTC
TRBV10-3,TRBD1,TRBJ1-2,NA,CAISERGTEGYTF,TGTGCCATCAGTGAACGAGGGACAGAAGGCTACACCTTC
TRBV10-3,TRBD2,TRBJ2-3,NA,CATRGGRLTDTQYF,TGTGCCACGCGGGGGGGCCGTTTGACAGATACGCAGTATTTT
TRBV5-1,TRBD1,TRBJ2-3,NA,CASTYFRDSSTDTQYF,TGCGCCAGCACTTATTTCCGGGACAGCAGCACAGATACGCAGTATTTT
TRBV6-6,NA,TRBJ2-3,NA,CASTGLAADTQYF,TGTGCCAGCACTGGGTTAGCTGCAGATACGCAGTATTTT
TRBV20-1,NA,TRBJ1-1,NA,CSAKGVTEAFF,TGCAGTGCTAAGGGGGTCACTGAAGCTTTCTTT
TRBV5-4,NA,TRBJ2-7,NA,CASSAEVSSYEQYF,TGTGCCAGCAGCGCGGAGGTTAGCTCCTACGAGCAGTACTTC